Listed below are T cell receptor beta chains from one sample, sequenced in a study of blood T cell repertoires in COVID-19. The protocol was immunoSEQ multiplex PCR, while the TCRdb copy is restricted to in-frame clones and leaves out a portion. The table records roughly 100,000 clones, less than 90% of them present only once. The sequencing sample was made of peripheral blood. All receptors come from a man between 70 and 80 years old with active or convalescent COVID-19. The CDR3 runs from the conserved cysteine through the conserved F or W. D genes are given only for firm matches. Some rows have no size entry. The others give once, few or many, or a class for an expanded clone.

TRBJ1-1 | TRBD1 | TRBV5-5 | NA | CASRRTGTGKAFF | TGTGCCAGCAGGCGGACAGGGACGGGGAAAGCTTTCTTT
TRBJ2-7 | TRBD2 | TRBV5-6 | many | CASSPTTSGDEQYF | TGTGCCAGCAGCCCGACGACTAGCGGGGACGAGCAGTACTTC
TRBJ2-1 | NA | TRBV19 | NA | CASSINFNEQFF | TGTGCCAGTAGTATCAACTTCAATGAGCAGTTCTTC
TRBJ2-2 | TRBD1 | TRBV11-2 | once | CASSFPGQGGGELFF | TGTGCCAGCAGCTTCCCCGGACAGGGAGGAGGGGAGCTGTTTTTT
TRBJ1-1 | TRBD1 | TRBV29-1 | NA | CSVTGTGGTEAFF | TGCAGCGTTACCGGGACAGGGGGAACTGAAGCTTTCTTT
TRBJ1-2 | NA | TRBV14 | NA | CASSQGSTAGLHYGYTF | TGTGCCAGCAGCCAAGGGTCCACCGCAGGGTTGCACTATGGCTACACCTTC
TRBJ1-6 | NA | TRBV19 | NA | CASSSRVTSYNSPLHF | TGTGCCAGTAGTAGCAGGGTCACCTCATATAATTCACCCCTCCACTTT
TRBJ1-2 | TRBD1 | TRBV5-7 | NA | CASSLGQGAKPNYGYTF | TGTGCCAGCAGCTTGGGACAGGGGGCGAAGCCTAACTATGGCTACACCTTC
TRBJ1-5 | TRBD1 | TRBV5-1 | NA | CASSFGTGEPQHF | TGCGCCAGCAGCTTCGGGACAGGGGAGCCCCAGCATTTT
TRBJ1-3 | TRBD1 | TRBV5-1 | NA | CASSFRDRVGNTIYF | TGCGCCAGCAGCTTCCGGGACAGGGTAGGAAACACCATATATTTT
TRBJ2-2 | TRBD1 | TRBV2 | NA | CASSSQGAAAGELFF | TGTGCCAGCAGTTCCCAGGGGGCAGCGGCCGGGGAGCTGTTTTTT
TRBJ1-5 | TRBD1 | TRBV27 | NA | CASSPSRTGEKYQPQHF | TGTGCCAGCAGTCCTTCCCGGACAGGGGAAAAGTATCAGCCCCAGCATTTT
TRBJ2-7 | NA | TRBV6-5 | NA | CASRRDFTSYEQYF | TGTGCCAGCAGGCGGGACTTCACATCCTACGAGCAGTACTTC
TRBJ1-5 | TRBD1 | TRBV5-6 | once | CASSRDRGLNQPQHF | TGTGCCAGCAGCCGGGACAGGGGACTGAATCAGCCCCAGCATTTT
TRBJ1-3 | NA | TRBV16 | NA | CASSLEGLISGNTIYF | TGTGCCAGCAGCCTCGAGGGCCTCATCTCTGGAAACACCATATATTTT
TRBJ1-4 | NA | TRBV2 | few | CASSEDRYGGEKLFF | TGTGCCAGCAGTGAAGATCGATACGGAGGTGAAAAACTGTTTTTT
TRBJ1-5 | NA | TRBV3-1/TRBV3-2 | NA | CASSQDPGIPQHF | TGTGCCAGCAGCCAAGATCCCGGGATCCCCCAGCATTTT
TRBJ2-1 | TRBD2 | TRBV4-2 | NA | CASSRMTSGGSYNEQFF | TGTGCCAGCAGCCGCATGACTAGCGGGGGTTCCTACAATGAGCAGTTCTTC
TRBJ2-1 | TRBD1 | TRBV2 | NA | CASKRQGAYEQFF | TGTGCCAGCAAACGACAGGGGGCGTATGAGCAGTTCTTC
TRBJ1-2 | TRBD1 | TRBV5-1 | NA | CASSYDRGYGYTF | TGCGCCAGCAGCTACGACAGGGGATATGGCTACACCTTC
TRBJ1-5 | NA | TRBV7-2 | once | CASSFPDQPQHF | TGTGCCAGCAGCTTTCCAGATCAGCCCCAGCATTTT
TRBJ1-4 | NA | TRBV9 | NA | CASSVGQGTNEKLFF | TGTGCCAGCAGCGTAGGGCAGGGGACTAATGAAAAACTGTTTTTT
TRBJ1-2 | TRBD1 | TRBV28 | NA | CASSWTGGGSSGYTF | TGTGCCAGCAGTTGGACAGGGGGAGGGTCTAGTGGCTACACCTTC